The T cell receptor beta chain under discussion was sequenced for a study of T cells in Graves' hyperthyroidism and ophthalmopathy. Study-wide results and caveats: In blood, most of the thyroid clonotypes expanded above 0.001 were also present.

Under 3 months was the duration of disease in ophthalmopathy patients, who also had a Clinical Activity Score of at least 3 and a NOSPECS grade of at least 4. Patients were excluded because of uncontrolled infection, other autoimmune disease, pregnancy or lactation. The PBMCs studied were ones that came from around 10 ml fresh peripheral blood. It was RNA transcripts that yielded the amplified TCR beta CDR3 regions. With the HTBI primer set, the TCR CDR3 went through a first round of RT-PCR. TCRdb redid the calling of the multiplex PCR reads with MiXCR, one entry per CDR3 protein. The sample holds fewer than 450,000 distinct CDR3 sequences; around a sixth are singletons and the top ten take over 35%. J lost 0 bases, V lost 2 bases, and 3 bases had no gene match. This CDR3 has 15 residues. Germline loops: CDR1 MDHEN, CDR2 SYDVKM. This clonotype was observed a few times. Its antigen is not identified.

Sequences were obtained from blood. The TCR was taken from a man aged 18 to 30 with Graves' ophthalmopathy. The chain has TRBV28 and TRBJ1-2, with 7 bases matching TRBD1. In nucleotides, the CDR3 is TGTGCCAGCAGTTTAGTAGGGGGCGCTAACTATGGCTACACCTTC. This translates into CASSLVGGANYGYTF.